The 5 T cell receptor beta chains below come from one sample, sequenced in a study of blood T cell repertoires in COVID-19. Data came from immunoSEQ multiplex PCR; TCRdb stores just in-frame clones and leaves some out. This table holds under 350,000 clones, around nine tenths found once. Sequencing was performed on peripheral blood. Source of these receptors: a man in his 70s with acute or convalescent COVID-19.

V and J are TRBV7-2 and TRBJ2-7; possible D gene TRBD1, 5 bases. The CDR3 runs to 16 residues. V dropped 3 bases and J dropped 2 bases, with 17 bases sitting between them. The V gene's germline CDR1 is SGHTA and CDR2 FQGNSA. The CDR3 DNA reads TGTGCCAGCAGCTTTCGTCCCCAGGGTGCGGCCTACGAGCAGTACTTC. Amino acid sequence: CASSFRPQGAAYEQYF.

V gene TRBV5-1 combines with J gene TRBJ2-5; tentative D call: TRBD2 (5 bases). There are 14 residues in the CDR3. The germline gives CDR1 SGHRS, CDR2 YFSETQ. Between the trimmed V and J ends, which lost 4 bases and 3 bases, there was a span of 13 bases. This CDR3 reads CASSRSVQKETQYF. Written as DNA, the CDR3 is TGCGCCAGCAGCCGTAGCGTACAGAAAGAGACCCAGTACTTC. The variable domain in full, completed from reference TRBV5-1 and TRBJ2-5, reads KAGVTQTPRYLIKTRGQQVTLSCSPISGHRSVSWYQQTPGQGLQFLFEYFSETQRNKGNFPGRFSGRQFSNSRSEMNVSTLELGDSALYLCASSRSVQKETQYFGPGTRLLVL.

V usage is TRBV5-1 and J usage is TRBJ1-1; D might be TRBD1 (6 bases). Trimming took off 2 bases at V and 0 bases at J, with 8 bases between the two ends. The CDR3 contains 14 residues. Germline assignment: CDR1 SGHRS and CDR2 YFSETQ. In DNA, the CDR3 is TGCGCCAGCAGCTTAACAGGGATGAACACTGAAGCTTTCTTT. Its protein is CASSLTGMNTEAFF.

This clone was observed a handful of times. CDR3 in amino acids: CAISEWGRGVSLGYTF. The CDR3 DNA is TGTGCCATCAGTGAATGGGGGCGCGGCGTTAGCCTTGGCTACACCTTC. V and J are TRBV10-3 and TRBJ1-2, with D possibly being TRBD1 (6 bases). The CDR3 covers 16 residues. V lost 3 bases to trimming and J lost 7 bases, with 21 bases between them. The germline V gene has CDR1 ENHRY and CDR2 SYGVKD.

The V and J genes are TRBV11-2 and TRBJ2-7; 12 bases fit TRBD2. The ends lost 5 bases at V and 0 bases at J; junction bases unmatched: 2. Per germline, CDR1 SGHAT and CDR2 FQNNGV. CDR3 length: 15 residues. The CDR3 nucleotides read TGTGCCAGCAGCCGGACTAGCGGGAACTCCTACGAGCAGTACTTC. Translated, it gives CASSRTSGNSYEQYF.